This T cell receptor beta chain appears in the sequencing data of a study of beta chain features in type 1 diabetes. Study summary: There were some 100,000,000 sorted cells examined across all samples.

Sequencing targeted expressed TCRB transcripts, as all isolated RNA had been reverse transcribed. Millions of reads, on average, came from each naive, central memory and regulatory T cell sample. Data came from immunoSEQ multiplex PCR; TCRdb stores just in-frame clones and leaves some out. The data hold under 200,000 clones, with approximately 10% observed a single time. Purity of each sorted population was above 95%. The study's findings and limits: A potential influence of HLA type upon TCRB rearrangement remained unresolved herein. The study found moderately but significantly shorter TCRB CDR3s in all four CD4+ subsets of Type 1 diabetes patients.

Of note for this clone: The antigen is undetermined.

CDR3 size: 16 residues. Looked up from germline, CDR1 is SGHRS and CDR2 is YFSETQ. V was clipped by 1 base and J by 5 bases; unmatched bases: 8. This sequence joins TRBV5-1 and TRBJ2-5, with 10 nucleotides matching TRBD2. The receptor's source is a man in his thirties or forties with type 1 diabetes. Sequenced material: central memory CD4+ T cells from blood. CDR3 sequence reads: CASSLNPSGSLETQYF. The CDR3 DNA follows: TGCGCCAGCAGCTTGAATCCTAGCGGGAGCCTGGAGACCCAGTACTTC.